This T cell receptor beta chain was sequenced in a study of blood T cell repertoires in COVID-19. Whole-study context: T cells, B-cell-depleted T cells, or PBMCs supplied cDNA or gDNA.

The length of the CDR3 is 10 residues. The V gene lost 6 bases and the J gene lost 7 bases, with 7 bases spanning the gap. The germline V gene has CDR1 DFQATT and CDR2 SNEGSKA (reference sequence). Two negative PCRs, clearance, or symptom resolution were required of recovered Cohort 3 donors. As processed by the authors: Quantification of nucleated cells was approximated via reference gene primer amplification. The table came from immunoSEQ multiplex PCR; TCRdb's copy has only in-frame clones and leaves some out. For V, J and clone size, that table is used; D and trimming come from the DNA. The sample has around 330,000 clones, roughly 90% seen once.

This TCR was recovered from a man between 60 and 75 years old who had recovered from COVID-19. The sample taken for sequencing was PBMCs or T cells enriched from blood (not recorded which). The chain uses TRBV20-1 and TRBJ2-1, with D tentatively TRBD1 (5 bases). CDR3: CSAQGNEQFF. CDR3 in DNA: TGCAGTGCGCAGGGAAATGAGCAGTTCTTC.